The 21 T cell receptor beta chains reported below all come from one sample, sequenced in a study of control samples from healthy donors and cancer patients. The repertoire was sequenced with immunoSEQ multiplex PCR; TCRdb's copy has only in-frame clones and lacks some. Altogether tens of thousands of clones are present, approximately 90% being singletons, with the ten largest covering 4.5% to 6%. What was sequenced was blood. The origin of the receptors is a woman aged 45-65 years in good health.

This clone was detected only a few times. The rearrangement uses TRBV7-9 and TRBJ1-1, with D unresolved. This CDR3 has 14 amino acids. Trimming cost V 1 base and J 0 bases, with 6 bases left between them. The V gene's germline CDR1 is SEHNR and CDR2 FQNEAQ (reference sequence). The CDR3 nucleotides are TGTGCCAGCAGCTTAGAACATATGAACACTGAAGCTTTCTTT. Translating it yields CASSLEHMNTEAFF.

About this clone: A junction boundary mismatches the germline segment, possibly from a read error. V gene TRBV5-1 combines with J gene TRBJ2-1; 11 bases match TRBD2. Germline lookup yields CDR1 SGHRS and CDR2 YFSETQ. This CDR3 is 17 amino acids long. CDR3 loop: CASSLGTSGEMDNEQFF. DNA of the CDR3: TGCGCCAGCAGTTTGGGGACTAGCGGAGAAATGGACAATGAGCAGTTCTTC.

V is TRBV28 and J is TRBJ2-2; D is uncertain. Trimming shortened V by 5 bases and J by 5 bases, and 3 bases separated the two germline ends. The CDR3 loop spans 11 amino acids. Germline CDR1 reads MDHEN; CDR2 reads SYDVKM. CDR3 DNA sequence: TGTGCCAGCAGTATAACCGGGGAGCTGTTTTTT. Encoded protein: CASSITGELFF.

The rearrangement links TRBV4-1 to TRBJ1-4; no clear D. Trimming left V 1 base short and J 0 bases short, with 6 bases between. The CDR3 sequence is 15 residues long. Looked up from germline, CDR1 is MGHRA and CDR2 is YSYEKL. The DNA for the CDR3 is TGCGCCAGCAGCCAAGCCCCTACAACTAATGAAAAACTGTTTTTT. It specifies CASSQAPTTNEKLFF.

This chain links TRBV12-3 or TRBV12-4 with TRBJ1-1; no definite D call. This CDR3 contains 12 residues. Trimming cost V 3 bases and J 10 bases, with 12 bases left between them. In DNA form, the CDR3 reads TGTGCCAGCAGTTTTGGAGCAGACGGAGCTTTCTTT. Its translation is CASSFGADGAFF.

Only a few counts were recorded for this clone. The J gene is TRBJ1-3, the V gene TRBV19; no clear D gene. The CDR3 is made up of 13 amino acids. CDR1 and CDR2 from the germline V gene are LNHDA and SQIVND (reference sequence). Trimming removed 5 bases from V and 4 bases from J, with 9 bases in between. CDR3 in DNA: TGTGCCAGTAGTGCCGGATGGGGAAACACCATATATTTT. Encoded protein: CASSAGWGNTIYF. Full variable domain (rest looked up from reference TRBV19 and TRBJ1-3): DGGITQSPKYLFRKEGQNVTLSCEQNLNHDAMYWYRQDPGQGLRLIYYSQIVNDFQKGDIAEGYSVSREKKESFPLTVTSAQKNPTAFYLCASSAGWGNTIYFGEGSWLTVV.

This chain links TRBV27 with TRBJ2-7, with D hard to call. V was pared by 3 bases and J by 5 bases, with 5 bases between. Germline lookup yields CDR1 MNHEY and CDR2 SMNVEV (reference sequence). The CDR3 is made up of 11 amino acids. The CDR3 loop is CASSFFNEQYF. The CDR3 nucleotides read TGTGCCAGCAGTTTCTTCAACGAGCAGTACTTC.

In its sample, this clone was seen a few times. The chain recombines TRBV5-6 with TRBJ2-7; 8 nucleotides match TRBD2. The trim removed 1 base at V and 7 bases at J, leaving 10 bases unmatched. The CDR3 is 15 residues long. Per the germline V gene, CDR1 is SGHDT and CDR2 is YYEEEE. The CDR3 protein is CASSLLSGVNEEQYF. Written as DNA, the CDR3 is TGTGCCAGCAGCTTGCTTAGCGGGGTCAATGAAGAGCAGTACTTC. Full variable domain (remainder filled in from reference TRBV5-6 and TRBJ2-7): DAGVTQSPTHLIKTRGQQVTLRCSPKSGHDTVSWYQQALGQGPQFIFQYYEEEERQRGNFPDRFSGHQFPNYSSELNVNALLLGDSALYLCASSLLSGVNEEQYFGPGTRLTVT.

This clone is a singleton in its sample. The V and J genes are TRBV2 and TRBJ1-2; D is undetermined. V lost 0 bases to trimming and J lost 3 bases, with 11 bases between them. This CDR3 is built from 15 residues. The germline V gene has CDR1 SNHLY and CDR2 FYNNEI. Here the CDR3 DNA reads TGTGCCAGCAGTGAAGCGGCATCAGCCTACTATGGCTACACCTTC. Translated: CASSEAASAYYGYTF.

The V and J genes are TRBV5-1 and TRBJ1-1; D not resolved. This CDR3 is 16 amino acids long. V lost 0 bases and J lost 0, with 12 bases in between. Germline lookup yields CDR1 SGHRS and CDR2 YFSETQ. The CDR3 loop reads CASSLAGSTVNTEAFF. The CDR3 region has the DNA TGCGCCAGCAGCTTGGCGGGTTCAACGGTGAACACTGAAGCTTTCTTT. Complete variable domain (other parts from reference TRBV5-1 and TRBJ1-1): KAGVTQTPRYLIKTRGQQVTLSCSPISGHRSVSWYQQTPGQGLQFLFEYFSETQRNKGNFPGRFSGRQFSNSRSEMNVSTLELGDSALYLCASSLAGSTVNTEAFFGQGTRLTVV.

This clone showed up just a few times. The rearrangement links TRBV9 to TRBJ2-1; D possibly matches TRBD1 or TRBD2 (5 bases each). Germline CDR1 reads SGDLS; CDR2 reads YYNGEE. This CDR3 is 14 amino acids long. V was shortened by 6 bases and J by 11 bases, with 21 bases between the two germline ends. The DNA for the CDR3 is TGTGCCAGCACCACGGGACCGGCCTCTGGTAAGCAGTTCTTC. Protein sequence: CASTTGPASGKQFF. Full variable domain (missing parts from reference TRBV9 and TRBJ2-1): DSGVTQTPKHLITATGQRVTLRCSPRSGDLSVYWYQQSLDQGLQFLIQYYNGEERAKGNILERFSAQQFPDLHSELNLSSLELGDSALYFCASTTGPASGKQFFGPGTRLTVL.

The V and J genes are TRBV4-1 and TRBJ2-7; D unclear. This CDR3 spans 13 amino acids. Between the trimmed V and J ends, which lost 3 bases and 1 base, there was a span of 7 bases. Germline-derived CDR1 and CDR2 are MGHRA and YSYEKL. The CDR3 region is CASSQVGSYEQYF. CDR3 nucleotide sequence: TGCGCCAGCAGCCAGGTTGGATCCTACGAGCAGTACTTC.

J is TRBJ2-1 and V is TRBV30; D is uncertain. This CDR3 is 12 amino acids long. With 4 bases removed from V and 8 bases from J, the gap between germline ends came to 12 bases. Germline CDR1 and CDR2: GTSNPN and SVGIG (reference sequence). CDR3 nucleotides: TGTGCCTGGAAGGGTGTGACCCATGAGCAGTTCTTC. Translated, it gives CAWKGVTHEQFF.

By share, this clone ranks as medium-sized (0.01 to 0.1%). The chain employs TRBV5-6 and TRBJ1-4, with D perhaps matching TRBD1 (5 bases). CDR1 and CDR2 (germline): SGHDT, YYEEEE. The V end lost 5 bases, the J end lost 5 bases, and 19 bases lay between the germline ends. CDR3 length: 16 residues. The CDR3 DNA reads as TGTGCCAGCAGTTTGTGGGGGACCTCGGACAATGAAAAACTGTTTTTT. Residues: CASSLWGTSDNEKLFF.

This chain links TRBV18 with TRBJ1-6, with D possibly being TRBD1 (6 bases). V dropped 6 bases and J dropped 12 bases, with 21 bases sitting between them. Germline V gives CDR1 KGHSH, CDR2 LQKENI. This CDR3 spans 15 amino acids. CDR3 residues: CASSLTGTDGLPLHF. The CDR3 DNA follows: TGTGCCAGCTCCCTTACAGGGACGGACGGGTTACCCCTCCACTTT.

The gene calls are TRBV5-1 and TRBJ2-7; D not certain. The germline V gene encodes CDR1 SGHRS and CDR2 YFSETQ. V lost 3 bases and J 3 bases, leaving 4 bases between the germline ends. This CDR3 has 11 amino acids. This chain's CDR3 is CASSSNYEQYF. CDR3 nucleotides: TGCGCCAGCAGCTCAAACTACGAGCAGTACTTC. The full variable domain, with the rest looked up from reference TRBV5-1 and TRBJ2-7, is KAGVTQTPRYLIKTRGQQVTLSCSPISGHRSVSWYQQTPGQGLQFLFEYFSETQRNKGNFPGRFSGRQFSNSRSEMNVSTLELGDSALYLCASSSNYEQYFGPGTRLTVT.

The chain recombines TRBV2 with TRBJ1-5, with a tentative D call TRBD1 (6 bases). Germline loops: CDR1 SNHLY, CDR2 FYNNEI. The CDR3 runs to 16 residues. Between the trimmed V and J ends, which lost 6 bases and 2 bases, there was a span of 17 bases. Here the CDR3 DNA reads TGTGCCAGCAGACCTGTGTCAGGGGATGGCAATCAGCCCCAGCATTTT. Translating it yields CASRPVSGDGNQPQHF.

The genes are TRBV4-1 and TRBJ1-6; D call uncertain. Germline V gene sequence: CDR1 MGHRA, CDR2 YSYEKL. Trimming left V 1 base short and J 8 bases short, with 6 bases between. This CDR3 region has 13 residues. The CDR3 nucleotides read TGCGCCAGCAGCCAAGTACGAGATTCACCCCTCCACTTT. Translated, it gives CASSQVRDSPLHF.

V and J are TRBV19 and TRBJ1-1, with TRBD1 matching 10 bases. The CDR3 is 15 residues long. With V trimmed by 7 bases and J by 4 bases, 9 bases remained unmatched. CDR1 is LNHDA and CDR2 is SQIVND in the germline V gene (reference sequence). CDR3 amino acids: CASIGAGQGTTEAFF. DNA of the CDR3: TGTGCCAGTATAGGAGCGGGACAGGGGACCACTGAAGCTTTCTTT.

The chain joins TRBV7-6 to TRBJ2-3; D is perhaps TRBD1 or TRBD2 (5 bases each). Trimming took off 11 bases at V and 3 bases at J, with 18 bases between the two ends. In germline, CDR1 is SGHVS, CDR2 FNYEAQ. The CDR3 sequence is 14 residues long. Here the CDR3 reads CAGDLRALTDTQYF. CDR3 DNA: TGTGCCGGGGACCTCCGGGCTTTAACAGATACGCAGTATTTT.

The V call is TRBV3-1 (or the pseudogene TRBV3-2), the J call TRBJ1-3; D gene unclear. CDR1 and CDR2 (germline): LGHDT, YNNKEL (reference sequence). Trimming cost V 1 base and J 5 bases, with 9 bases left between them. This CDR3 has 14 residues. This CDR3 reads CASSQGAHRNTIYF. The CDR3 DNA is TGTGCCAGCAGCCAAGGAGCCCATCGAAACACCATATATTTT.